The clone carrying this T cell receptor beta chain was detected a few times. Its antigen remains unknown. This record belongs to a study of T cell repertoires in cytomegalovirus infection. Study-level background: Matching HLA type and CMV infection were both indicated by public TCR beta signatures.

Study-wide results and limits: Dominating the ex vivo response were TCR beta clonotypes that were CMV-specific and HLA-C-restricted. Summed public TCR beta family frequency identified CMV carriers bearing the relevant HLA.

From the reads, TCRdb called clonotypes with MiXCR, one entry per CDR3 protein. The sample contains nearly 550,000 distinct CDR3 sequences, 16% of which appear only once. V lost 2 bases, J lost 5 bases, and 13 bases lay in between. In germline, CDR1 is MGHRA, CDR2 YSYEKL. The length of the CDR3 is 15 residues. This receptor was taken from a human donor in good health (CMV status not recorded). Some clones in this sample may be carry-over from other donors' samples. The V call is TRBV4-1, the J call TRBJ1-5, with D hard to call. Sample: CD8+ T cells from PBMCs. The CDR3 DNA sequence: TGCGCCAGCAGCCAACCAGGAGCACAACATCAGCCCCAGCATTTT. It is translated as CASSQPGAQHQPQHF.